The 24 T cell receptor beta chains in this list originate from one sample, sequenced in a study of blood T cell repertoires in COVID-19. The protocol was immunoSEQ multiplex PCR, while the TCRdb copy is restricted to in-frame clones and leaves out a portion. The repertoire holds some 270,000 clones, with 85% to 90% as singletons. Sequencing was performed on peripheral blood. These receptors were collected from a man between 25 and 39 years old with acute or convalescent COVID-19.

The V gene is TRBV4-1, the J gene TRBJ2-5; possible D gene TRBD1, 6 bases. The CDR3 is 13 residues long. Between the trimmed V and J ends, which lost 1 base and 5 bases, there was a span of 8 bases. Germline values: CDR1 MGHRA, CDR2 YSYEKL. The CDR3 is CASSQGGRETQYF. CDR3 DNA sequence: TGCGCCAGCAGCCAAGGGGGGCGGGAGACCCAGTACTTC.

This sequence joins TRBV10-1 and TRBJ2-7; a weak D match, TRBD2 (5 bases). CDR1 and CDR2 (germline): WNHNN, SYGVQD (reference sequence). V shed 2 bases and J shed 7 bases, with 15 bases lying between them. This CDR3 region has 14 residues. CDR3 nucleotide sequence: TGCGCCAGCAGTGAGCGAGTGGGAGAGGGAGAGCAGTACTTC. Residues: CASSERVGEGEQYF.

This clone has only one observation. The rearrangement joins TRBV29-1 to TRBJ2-1; D is perhaps TRBD1 (6 bases). V shed 6 bases and J shed 0 bases, with 12 bases lying between them. The CDR3 covers 14 residues. Germline lookup yields CDR1 SQVTM and CDR2 ANQGSEA. In DNA form, the CDR3 reads TGCAGCGTGGAGGACAGAGTCTCCTACAATGAGCAGTTCTTC. It translates to CSVEDRVSYNEQFF.

The chain is built from TRBV27 and TRBJ1-5; D gene unclear. Germline V CDR1 and CDR2: MNHEY, SMNVEV (reference sequence). This CDR3 has 14 residues. V lost 2 bases and J lost 4, with 9 bases in between. Written as DNA, the CDR3 is TGTGCCAGCAGTTTAAGAGACGGGAATCAGCCCCAGCATTTT. Translated, it gives CASSLRDGNQPQHF.

V is TRBV5-4 and J is TRBJ2-3; 7 bases line up with TRBD2. This CDR3 spans 17 amino acids. V shed 0 bases and J 4 bases; nucleotides not matched to a gene: 11. Germline V gene lookup returns CDR1 SGHNT and CDR2 YYREEE (reference sequence). In DNA form, the CDR3 reads TGTGCCAGCAGCTTGGAGGGAGGGCGATTAGGGGCAGATACGCAGTATTTT. Its protein product is CASSLEGGRLGADTQYF.

The chain combines TRBV7-3 with TRBJ1-1, with a tentative D call TRBD1 (5 bases). Trimming took off 6 bases at V and 1 base at J, with 9 bases between the two ends. The CDR3 is made up of 13 amino acids. Germline V gives CDR1 SGHTA, CDR2 FQGTGA. CDR3 sequence: CASRYDRNTEAFF. The CDR3, as DNA: TGTGCCAGCAGATACGACAGGAACACTGAAGCTTTCTTT.

V gene TRBV14 combines with J gene TRBJ2-3; the match to TRBD1 covers 8 bases. J was trimmed by 3 bases and V by 3 bases; bases with no gene match: 5. Germline CDR1 SGHDN, CDR2 FVKESK. The CDR3 runs to 15 residues. DNA for the CDR3: TGTGCCAGCAGCCAGGCCAGGGGGCGAACAGATACGCAGTATTTT. Amino acid sequence: CASSQARGRTDTQYF.

The V gene is TRBV5-1, the J gene TRBJ2-3; 11 bases fit TRBD1. The CDR3 is 16 amino acids. Germline assignment: CDR1 SGHRS and CDR2 YFSETQ. Germline trimming cut 4 bases from V and 5 bases from J; bases unmatched to any gene: 9. The CDR3 here is CASSPIPGQGVDTQYF. DNA for the CDR3: TGCGCCAGCAGCCCTATACCGGGACAGGGGGTAGATACGCAGTATTTT. The full variable domain, rest sourced from reference TRBV5-1 and TRBJ2-3, is KAGVTQTPRYLIKTRGQQVTLSCSPISGHRSVSWYQQTPGQGLQFLFEYFSETQRNKGNFPGRFSGRQFSNSRSEMNVSTLELGDSALYLCASSPIPGQGVDTQYFGPGTRLTVL.

V usage is TRBV6-9 and J usage is TRBJ1-1; D unclear. CDR3 length equals 15 residues. Germline lookup yields CDR1 MNHGY and CDR2 SVAAGI. V was cut by 5 bases and J by 6 bases, with 19 bases left in between. The CDR3 here is CASSVTAGLNSEAFF. The CDR3 nucleotides are TGTGCCAGCAGTGTTACTGCGGGGTTGAATTCTGAAGCTTTCTTT.

Here the CDR3 DNA reads TGCGCCAGCAGTGATGGGAGGAAGCTGGATACGCAGTATTTT. It is translated as CASSDGRKLDTQYF. J is TRBJ2-3 and V is TRBV10-1, with TRBD2 as a possible D gene (6 bases). V lost 3 bases, J lost 6 bases, and 13 bases lay in between. Germline V gene sequence: CDR1 WNHNN, CDR2 SYGVQD (reference sequence). The CDR3 runs to 14 residues.

The gene calls are TRBV6-5 and TRBJ1-1, with D possibly TRBD1 on 6 matching bases. V was cut by 5 bases and J by 0 bases, with 13 bases left in between. The CDR3 has 15 residues. From germline, CDR1 is MNHEY and CDR2 SVGAGI. The CDR3 nucleotides are TGTGCCAGCAGTCCCCGGGGGGGCCTGAACACTGAAGCTTTCTTT. This sequence encodes CASSPRGGLNTEAFF.

This chain joins TRBV2 and TRBJ1-2, with D tentatively TRBD1 (5 bases). The length of the CDR3 is 13 residues. V lost 7 bases to trimming and J lost 6 bases, with 15 bases between them. In germline, CDR1 is SNHLY, CDR2 FYNNEI. The CDR3 sequence: CASIAGPWDGYTF. The CDR3 DNA is TGTGCCAGCATAGCAGGGCCCTGGGATGGCTACACCTTC.

This rearrangement joins TRBV7-9 to TRBJ1-2, with no clear D. Germline CDR1 SEHNR, CDR2 FQNEAQ (reference sequence). The CDR3 runs 13 residues. Deletions cut 10 bases from V and 4 bases from J, with 16 bases between. CDR3 DNA: TGTGCCACCTTTCGGGGTGAGCCCTATGGCTACACCTTC. Amino acid sequence: CATFRGEPYGYTF. Combining the CDR3 with reference TRBV7-9 and TRBJ1-2 gives the whole variable domain DTGVSQNPRHKITKRGQNVTFRCDPISEHNRLYWYRQTLGQGPEFLTYFQNEAQLEKSRLLSDRFSAERPKGSFSTLEIQRTEQGDSAMYLCATFRGEPYGYTFGSGTRLTVV.

The genes are TRBV15 and TRBJ2-7; 9 bases fit TRBD2. The V gene's germline CDR1 is LNHNV and CDR2 YYDKDF (reference sequence). V gave up 1 base and J gave up 3 bases; unmatched junction bases: 4. The CDR3 loop spans 15 amino acids. The CDR3 spells CATSRVGSGSYEQYF. CDR3 coding DNA: TGTGCCACCAGCAGAGTGGGTAGCGGGAGCTACGAGCAGTACTTC.

The rearrangement uses TRBV29-1 and TRBJ1-2; D gene unclear. Trimming stripped 3 bases from V and 3 bases from J, with 17 bases between. CDR3 length: 15 residues. Germline assignment: CDR1 SQVTM and CDR2 ANQGSEA. In DNA, the CDR3 is TGCAGCGTTGATAGGAGGGTCGGCGGGGACTATGGCTACACCTTC. The encoded protein is CSVDRRVGGDYGYTF.

This clone was seen many times. The chain combines TRBV10-1 with TRBJ2-1, with 10 bases lining up with TRBD1. V lost 3 bases to trimming and J lost 3 bases; unmatched junction nucleotides: 8. This CDR3 spans 17 amino acids. CDR1 WNHNN and CDR2 SYGVQD come from the germline V gene (reference sequence). The CDR3 protein is CASSDNRQGAIYNEQFF. CDR3 DNA sequence: TGCGCCAGCAGTGACAACAGACAGGGGGCAATCTACAATGAGCAGTTCTTC.

V gene TRBV5-5 combines with J gene TRBJ2-2; 7 nucleotides align to TRBD1. CDR3 size: 16 residues. Germline V CDR1 and CDR2: SGHKS, YYEKEE (reference sequence). The V and J ends lost 0 bases and 6 bases, in that order; junction bases with no gene match: 8. The DNA for the CDR3 is TGTGCCAGCAGCTTGGCCGAGGGGGCGGTTCCCGGGGAGCTGTTTTTT. The encoded protein is CASSLAEGAVPGELFF.

The chain carries TRBV28 and TRBJ1-5; the D is unclear. Trimming pared 2 bases from V and 7 bases from J, leaving 9 bases between. Germline V CDR1 and CDR2: MDHEN, SYDVKM. The CDR3 is made up of 13 amino acids. The CDR3 DNA reads as TGTGCCAGCAGTTTAGGCCGGGTGCAGCCCCAGCATTTT. Protein sequence: CASSLGRVQPQHF. Complete variable domain (other parts from reference TRBV28 and TRBJ1-5): DVKVTQSSRYLVKRTGEKVFLECVQDMDHENMFWYRQDPGLGLRLIYFSYDVKMKEKGDIPEGYSVSREKKERFSLILESASTNQTSMYLCASSLGRVQPQHFGDGTRLSIL.

The CDR3 loop reads CASSLSTSGVVGETQYF. DNA for the CDR3: TGTGCCAGCAGCTTATCTACTAGCGGGGTCGTCGGGGAAACCCAGTACTTC. The V call is TRBV13, the J call TRBJ2-5; 10 bases fit TRBD2. Germline V gene data show CDR1 as PRHDT and CDR2 as FYEKMQ (reference sequence). V trimming: 2 bases; J trimming: 8 bases; junction bases outside the gene matches: 14. CDR3 size: 17 residues.

V is TRBV6-6 and J is TRBJ2-7, with D maybe TRBD1 (6 bases). The CDR3 spans 14 residues. Germline assignment: CDR1 MNHNY and CDR2 SVGAGI (reference sequence). V lost 2 bases, J lost 6 bases, and 14 bases lay in between. CDR3 sequence: CASSYTGTPGEQYF. The CDR3 DNA follows: TGTGCCAGCAGTTACACAGGGACCCCCGGCGAGCAGTACTTC.

The chain joins TRBV15 to TRBJ1-4; 7 bases are shared with TRBD1. Germline V gene lookup returns CDR1 LNHNV and CDR2 YYDKDF (reference sequence). The V and J ends lost 2 bases and 8 bases, in that order; junction bases with no gene match: 5. This CDR3 region has 14 residues. Here the CDR3 reads CATSRKGAGEKLFF. Written as DNA, the CDR3 is TGTGCCACCAGCAGAAAGGGGGCAGGAGAAAAACTGTTTTTT.

The chain joins TRBV19 to TRBJ1-1; D gene unclear. CDR3 length: 13 residues. V was clipped by 7 bases and J by 1 base, with 10 bases between them. Germline assignment: CDR1 LNHDA and CDR2 SQIVND (reference sequence). The CDR3 DNA follows: TGTGCCAGTACCCGTTACGGGAACACTGAAGCTTTCTTT. As protein: CASTRYGNTEAFF.

In this sample, this clone turned up once. This rearrangement joins TRBV9 to TRBJ2-3; maybe TRBD2 (6 bases). Trimming pared 4 bases from V and 3 bases from J, leaving 12 bases between. This CDR3 is built from 14 residues. Germline CDR1 SGDLS, CDR2 YYNGEE. The CDR3 DNA reads as TGTGCCAGCAGCACCGCGGGGAGGACAGATACGCAGTATTTT. Protein: CASSTAGRTDTQYF.

The chain combines TRBV7-9 with TRBJ2-5; a weak D match, TRBD1 (6 bases). CDR1 SEHNR and CDR2 FQNEAQ come from the germline V gene (reference sequence). The CDR3 contains 14 residues. The V and J ends lost 0 bases and 5 bases respectively, with 10 bases between them. In DNA form, the CDR3 reads TGTGCCAGCAGCTTAGCTGGGGGCGCGGAGACCCAGTACTTC. Residues: CASSLAGGAETQYF.